This is a list of T cell receptor beta chains from one sample in a study of somatic mutations in cytotoxic T cells in rheumatoid arthritis. Method: immunoSEQ multiplex PCR; TCRdb's copy keeps in-frame clones and lacks some. The table has about 20,000 clones, around 70% seen once. Source material: CD8+ T cells sorted from blood. Receptors originate from a man between 60 and 75 years old in good health. Each CDR3 is given with its conserved first and last residue. A D gene is named only where the DNA matches it firmly. Clone size, where shown, is once, few, many, or a class for clones that have expanded.

J gene,V gene,D gene,clone size,CDR3 protein,CDR3 DNA
TRBJ2-2,TRBV5-6,TRBD2,-,CASSHGGDPRGTGELFF,TGTGCCAGCAGCCATGGGGGGGACCCGAGGGGCACCGGGGAGCTGTTTTTT
TRBJ1-2,TRBV4-2,-,few,CASSSQDGLAYGYTF,TGTGCCAGCAGCTCACAGGACGGTTTGGCCTATGGCTACACCTTC
TRBJ2-7,TRBV21-1,-,-,CASSKAGTSGGLSYEQYF,TGTGCCAGCAGCAAAGCTGGGACTAGCGGGGGACTCTCCTACGAGCAGTACTTC
TRBJ2-7,TRBV6-5,-,-,CASSFSDNSYEQYF,TGTGCCAGCAGTTTCTCGGACAACTCCTACGAGCAGTACTTC
TRBJ1-5,TRBV7-8,-,-,CASSPRGNNQPQHF,TGTGCCAGCAGCCCCAGGGGAAACAATCAGCCCCAGCATTTT
TRBJ1-5,TRBV4-1,-,-,CASSPSGLGQPQHF,TGCGCCAGCAGCCCATCAGGGTTGGGACAGCCCCAGCATTTT
TRBJ2-3,TRBV5-4,-,-,CASSLAVIAELDTQYF,TGTGCCAGCAGCTTGGCCGTGATAGCAGAGCTTGATACGCAGTATTTT
TRBJ2-7,TRBV14,-,-,CASSQVGAGGAYEQYF,TGTGCCAGCAGCCAAGTAGGGGCAGGAGGGGCCTACGAGCAGTACTTC
TRBJ2-1,TRBV29-1,-,-,CSVESRAEQFF,TGCAGCGTTGAATCCAGGGCTGAGCAGTTCTTC
TRBJ2-7,TRBV5-4,-,-,CASSWDTSYEQYF,TGTGCCAGCAGCTGGGACACCTCCTACGAGCAGTACTTC
TRBJ1-6,TRBV27,TRBD1,few,CASSWTGSSYNSPLHF,TGTGCCAGCAGTTGGACAGGGAGCTCCTATAATTCACCCCTCCACTTT
TRBJ2-3,TRBV5-6,-,-,CASSFKPRTGTDTQYF,TGTGCCAGCAGCTTCAAGCCACGGACAGGCACAGATACGCAGTATTTT
TRBJ2-7,TRBV4-2,-,-,CASSQGETYEQYF,TGTGCCAGCAGCCAAGGAGAGACCTACGAGCAGTACTTC
TRBJ1-1,TRBV7-9,TRBD1,-,CASSLFGTDEAFF,TGTGCCAGCAGCTTATTCGGGACAGACGAAGCTTTCTTT
TRBJ2-1,TRBV2,-,-,CASSEFLSGAVNEQFF,TGTGCCAGCAGTGAGTTTTTATCCGGAGCGGTGAATGAGCAGTTCTTC
TRBJ1-2,TRBV7-9,TRBD1,once,CASSRGQGAVGYTF,TGTGCCAGCAGCCGGGGACAGGGGGCGGTAGGCTACACCTTC
TRBJ2-2,TRBV2,-,-,CASSETGQTGELFF,TGTGCCAGCAGTGAAACTGGGCAGACCGGGGAGCTGTTTTTT
TRBJ2-7,TRBV6-6,TRBD1,-,CASKDRGRAYEQYF,TGTGCCAGCAAGGACAGGGGTAGGGCCTACGAGCAGTACTTC
TRBJ2-7,TRBV7-9,TRBD1,-,CASSSSGGRSYEQYF,TGTGCCAGCAGTTCGTCAGGGGGCAGGTCCTACGAGCAGTACTTC
TRBJ2-5,TRBV13,TRBD2,few,CASSLDASGSQETQYF,TGTGCCAGCAGCTTAGACGCTAGCGGGAGCCAGGAGACCCAGTACTTC
TRBJ2-1,TRBV4-1,-,once,CASSPTGRYNEQFF,TGCGCCAGCAGCCCGACAGGACGCTACAATGAGCAGTTCTTC
TRBJ2-5,TRBV18,TRBD2,-,CASSPWASGLQETQYF,TGTGCCAGCTCACCGTGGGCTAGCGGGCTTCAAGAGACCCAGTACTTC
TRBJ1-2,TRBV7-9,-,-,CASSFRRGANYGYTF,TGTGCCAGCAGCTTTCGCAGGGGTGCTAACTATGGCTACACCTTC
TRBJ2-5,TRBV19,TRBD1,-,CASSIGTGTGGETQYF,TGTGCCAGTAGTATAGGAACCGGGACAGGGGGGGAGACCCAGTACTTC
TRBJ1-4,TRBV2,-,-,CASSELGGRGEKLFF,TGTGCCAGCAGTGAATTGGGGGGTAGGGGTGAAAAACTGTTTTTT
TRBJ2-3,TRBV7-8,TRBD2,-,CASSLSGLDPFSDTQYF,TGTGCCAGCAGCTTATCTGGACTAGACCCCTTCTCAGATACGCAGTATTTT
TRBJ2-1,TRBV7-3,-,-,CASSVSWLANPTSYNEQFF,TGTGCCAGCAGCGTATCCTGGCTAGCAAATCCCACCTCCTACAATGAGCAGTTCTTC
TRBJ2-7,TRBV7-2,TRBD2,-,CARGNPAGTMPYEQYF,TGTGCCAGGGGAAATCCCGCCGGGACTATGCCTTACGAGCAGTACTTC
TRBJ1-2,TRBV6-5,-,few,CASSYSTVWGYTF,TGTGCCAGCAGTTACTCTACAGTCTGGGGCTACACCTTC
TRBJ2-7,TRBV7-6,TRBD2,-,CASSRGGARYEQYF,TGTGCCAGCAGCCGGGGGGGGGCGAGGTACGAGCAGTACTTC
TRBJ2-7,TRBV18,TRBD1,-,CASSLRQGSEEQYF,TGTGCCAGCTCACTTCGACAGGGGTCGGAGGAGCAGTACTTC
TRBJ1-2,TRBV7-3,-,once,CASSLDSTANYGYTF,TGTGCCAGCAGCTTAGACAGTACCGCTAACTATGGCTACACCTTC
TRBJ2-7,TRBV19,TRBD2,-,CASSIRLAGGPSSYEQYF,TGTGCCAGTAGTATAAGACTAGCGGGGGGCCCCTCCTCCTACGAGCAGTACTTC
TRBJ2-5,TRBV7-8,TRBD2,-,CAVGGTSGDEGETQYF,TGTGCCGTAGGCGGGACTAGCGGGGACGAGGGAGAGACCCAGTACTTC
TRBJ1-1,TRBV15,-,medium-sized,CATSRDRGGYTEAFF,TGTGCCACCAGCAGAGATCGGGGAGGGTACACTGAAGCTTTCTTT
TRBJ2-1,TRBV30,TRBD2,-,CAWSRLALEQFF,TGTGCCTGGAGCCGACTAGCCCTTGAGCAGTTCTTC
TRBJ2-7,TRBV19,TRBD1,-,CASKPQGAGYEQYF,TGTGCCAGTAAGCCACAGGGGGCAGGCTACGAGCAGTACTTC
TRBJ2-1,TRBV13,-,-,CASRRYNEQFF,TGTGCCAGCAGGAGGTACAATGAGCAGTTCTTC
TRBJ1-5,TRBV28,TRBD1,-,CASSSDRGGNQPQHF,TGTGCCAGCAGCTCGGACAGGGGTGGCAATCAGCCCCAGCATTTT
TRBJ1-3,TRBV19,-,-,CASSVATGNTIYF,TGTGCCAGTAGTGTGGCAACTGGAAACACCATATATTTT
TRBJ2-1,TRBV5-1,TRBD2,-,CASSSPPAGGPPSYNEQFF,TGCGCCAGCAGCTCCCCGCCCGCGGGGGGCCCCCCCTCCTACAATGAGCAGTTCTTC
TRBJ2-7,TRBV4-3,-,-,CASSPSIGETYEQYF,TGCGCCAGCAGCCCTAGTATCGGGGAAACCTACGAGCAGTACTTC
TRBJ2-7,TRBV13,-,once,CASSSSYSSYEQYF,TGTGCCAGCAGCTCGTCTTACAGCTCCTACGAGCAGTACTTC
TRBJ2-3,TRBV19,-,-,CASSPSTDTQYF,TGTGCCAGTAGCCCTAGCACAGATACGCAGTATTTT